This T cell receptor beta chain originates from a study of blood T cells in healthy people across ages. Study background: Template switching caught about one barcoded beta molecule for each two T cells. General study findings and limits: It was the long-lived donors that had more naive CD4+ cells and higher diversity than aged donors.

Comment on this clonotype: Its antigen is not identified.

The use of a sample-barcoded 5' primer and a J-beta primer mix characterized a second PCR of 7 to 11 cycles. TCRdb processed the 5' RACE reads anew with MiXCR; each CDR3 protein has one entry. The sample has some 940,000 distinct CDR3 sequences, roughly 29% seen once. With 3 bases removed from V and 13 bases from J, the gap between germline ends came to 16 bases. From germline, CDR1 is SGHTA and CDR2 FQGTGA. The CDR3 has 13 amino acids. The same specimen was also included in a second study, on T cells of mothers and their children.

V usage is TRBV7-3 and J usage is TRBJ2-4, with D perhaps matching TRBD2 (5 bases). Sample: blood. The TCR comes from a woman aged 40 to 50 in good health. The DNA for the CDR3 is TGTGCCAGCAGCTTTGACTATGGGGATGAGCAGTACTTC. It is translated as CASSFDYGDEQYF.